Below, 2 T cell receptor beta chains from the same sample are listed, as sequenced in a study of patients and donors after allogeneic stem cell transplantation. TCRdb recomputed calls from the RT-PCR reads with MiXCR, one row per CDR3 protein. The sample contains 800,000 to 1,000,000 distinct CDR3 sequences, approximately 19% of which appear only once. Sequencing was done on a sample of blood, either unsorted or a sorted T cell fraction (not recorded which). The receptors were sampled from a human donor who was either an allogeneic HSCT recipient or a stem cell or donor lymphocyte infusion donor (not recorded which). It is not recorded whose cells these are; they may come from a transplant donor.

The CDR3 sequence is CSEGVGYEKLFF. As DNA, the CDR3 is TGCAGTGAAGGGGTAGGGTACGAAAAACTGTTTTTT. The rearrangement joins TRBV20-1 to TRBJ1-4; the D gene is possibly TRBD1 (5 bases). There are 12 residues in the CDR3. V was cut by 7 bases and J by 8 bases, with 14 bases left in between. Germline V CDR1 and CDR2: DFQATT, SNEGSKA (reference sequence).

CDR3 DNA sequence: TGTGCCAGCAGCTTAGATACCCCGGATGGCTACACCTTC. Its translation: CASSLDTPDGYTF. V usage is TRBV11-2 and J usage is TRBJ1-2; D is ambiguous. The V end lost 0 bases, the J end lost 6 bases, and 8 bases lay between the germline ends. Germline loops: CDR1 SGHAT, CDR2 FQNNGV. This CDR3 region has 13 residues.